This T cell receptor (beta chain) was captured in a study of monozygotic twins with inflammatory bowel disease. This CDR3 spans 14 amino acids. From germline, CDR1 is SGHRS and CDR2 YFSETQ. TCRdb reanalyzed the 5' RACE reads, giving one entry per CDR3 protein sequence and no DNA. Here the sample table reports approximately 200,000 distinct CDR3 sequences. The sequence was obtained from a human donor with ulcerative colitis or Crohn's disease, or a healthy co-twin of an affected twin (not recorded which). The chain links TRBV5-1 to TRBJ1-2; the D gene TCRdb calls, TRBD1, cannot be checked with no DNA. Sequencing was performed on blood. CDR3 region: CASSLMTGAYGYTF.